These 6 T cell receptor beta chains came from one sample sequenced in a study of T cells in Graves' hyperthyroidism and ophthalmopathy (dated by TCRdb to the late 2010s). The library was made by multiplex PCR. Sequencer: Illumina HiSeq 2000. The TCR beta CDR3 regions were amplified from the RNA transcripts. The TCR CDR3 was subjected to a first round of RT-PCR using the HTBI primer set and the Qiagen OneStep RT-PCR kit. TCRdb handled the public reads itself, with Q25 trimming in fastp and clone calling in MiXCR, and kept productive beta chains. Rows with a matching CDR3 protein are joined into one entry that keeps the most common DNA and genes. A total of 300,000 to 450,000 distinct CDR3 sequences appear in this sample, approximately 13% of them only once. 9.2% of the sample lies in the top ten. The sample taken for sequencing was blood. These receptors were taken from a young woman with Graves' hyperthyroidism.

There are many counts of this clonotype. The rearrangement links TRBV20-1 to TRBJ2-5, with D possibly matching TRBD2 (6 bases). This CDR3 contains 15 residues. V dropped 6 bases and J dropped 5 bases, with 22 bases sitting between them. The germline CDR1 and CDR2 sequences are DFQATT and SNEGSKA (reference sequence). CDR3 region: CSAPEEAGLGETQYF. CDR3 nucleotides: TGCAGTGCCCCGGAGGAGGCGGGATTGGGTGAGACCCAGTACTTC.

In its sample, this clonotype was seen many times. The V call is TRBV7-9, the J call TRBJ2-5; 9 bases are shared with TRBD2. The J segment lost 1 base and the V segment lost 0 bases, leaving 6 bases of the junction unmatched. Germline V CDR1 and CDR2: SEHNR, FQNEAQ (reference sequence). This CDR3 region has 17 residues. The CDR3 loop is CASSLAKASGIQETQYF. The CDR3 DNA sequence: TGTGCCAGCAGCTTAGCGAAGGCTAGCGGGATCCAAGAGACCCAGTACTTC.

The V and J genes are TRBV27 and TRBJ2-7; the match to TRBD1 covers 9 bases. Unmatched junction bases numbered 6, after V lost 3 bases and J lost 3 bases. CDR1 and CDR2 from the germline V gene are MNHEY and SMNVEV (reference sequence). CDR3 length: 15 amino acids. The CDR3 sequence is CASSFGTGSRYEQYF. The CDR3 DNA sequence: TGTGCCAGCAGTTTCGGGACAGGGTCTCGCTACGAGCAGTACTTC.

At least ten counts were recorded for this clonotype. This chain connects TRBV7-9 to TRBJ1-2, with a weak D call TRBD1 (6 bases). Germline-derived CDR1 and CDR2 are SEHNR and FQNEAQ (reference sequence). V lost 5 bases, J lost 3 bases, and 16 bases lay in between. The CDR3 is made up of 15 amino acids. The CDR3 loop reads CASSGRRGNDYGYTF. The CDR3 bases are TGTGCCAGCAGCGGTCGAAGGGGGAATGACTATGGCTACACCTTC.

This clonotype was detected ten times or more. V is TRBV24-1 and J is TRBJ2-5, with TRBD2 matching over 9 bases. Germline V gives CDR1 KGHDR, CDR2 SFDVKD. V shed 0 bases and J 10 bases; nucleotides not matched to a gene: 2. The CDR3 loop spans 13 amino acids. The CDR3 here is CATSDLSSGGQYF. The CDR3 DNA reads TGTGCCACCAGTGATTTGAGTAGCGGGGGCCAGTACTTC.

Many counts were recorded for this clonotype. The rearrangement joins TRBV28 to TRBJ1-1; D gene unclear. Germline V lookup: CDR1 MDHEN, CDR2 SYDVKM. The V end lost 7 bases, the J end lost 0 bases, and 18 bases lay between the germline ends. The CDR3 sequence is 16 residues long. This chain's CDR3 is CASNLPSAQMNTEAFF. CDR3 bases: TGTGCCAGCAACCTTCCCTCAGCGCAGATGAACACTGAAGCTTTCTTT.